Below, 30 T cell receptor beta chains from the same sample are listed, as sequenced in a study of regulatory T cells in long-lasting Graves disease. Arm-PCR of CDR3 regions with iRepertoire HTBI primers generated TCR beta libraries. Each CDR3 protein is one row after TCRdb ran MiXCR on the multiplex PCR reads. Of a few hundred thousand distinct CDR3 sequences listed, 15% to 20% are singletons. The sample's time point: newly diagnosed GD, antithyroid drugs for less than 3 months. PBMCs provided the RNA from which the TCR library was made. These same records also appear under a second study, on T cells in Graves' hyperthyroidism and ophthalmopathy.

The sequencing here drew on peripheral blood mononuclear cells (PBMCs), taken at new diagnosis, from a patient treated with antithyroid drugs. The source of these receptors is a man aged 40-50 years with Graves disease.

This clonotype was counted ten times or more. The chain joins TRBV5-5 to TRBJ1-6, with 9 bases identical to TRBD1. CDR1 SGHKS and CDR2 YYEKEE come from the germline V gene (reference sequence). CDR3 length equals 16 residues. The junction had 9 bases not matched to a gene; V was cut back by 4 bases and J by 7 bases. The CDR3 DNA reads TGTGCCAGCAGCCCCGGACAGGGGACGAGGAATTCACCCCTCCACTTT. It specifies CASSPGQGTRNSPLHF.

Many counts were recorded for this clonotype. This CDR3 reads CASNSWGGTNEKLFF. The CDR3 DNA follows: TGCGCCAGCAACTCCTGGGGGGGTACTAATGAAAAACTGTTTTTT. This sequence joins TRBV5-1 and TRBJ1-4, with D tentatively TRBD1 (5 bases). The germline CDR1 and CDR2 sequences are SGHRS and YFSETQ. V shed 6 bases and J shed 2 bases, with 14 bases lying between them. The CDR3 contains 15 residues.

There are many counts of this clonotype. J is TRBJ2-2 and V is TRBV18; unclear D gene. The V and J ends lost 2 bases and 2 bases respectively, with 6 bases between them. CDR1 and CDR2 (germline): KGHSH, LQKENI. This CDR3 region has 14 residues. The CDR3 bases are TGTGCCAGCTCACCAGACACTAACACCGGGGAGCTGTTTTTT. Translating gives CASSPDTNTGELFF.

This clonotype has a handful of counts. This chain links TRBV27 with TRBJ2-2; D unclear. V shed 3 bases and J shed 5 bases, with 7 bases lying between them. Germline-derived CDR1 and CDR2 are MNHEY and SMNVEV (reference sequence). CDR3 size: 13 residues. DNA of the CDR3: TGTGCCAGCAGTTTGTGGGCAACCGGGGAGCTGTTTTTT. Translation gives CASSLWATGELFF.

This sequence joins TRBV5-5 and TRBJ2-7; 7 positions match TRBD2. Germline V gene lookup returns CDR1 SGHKS and CDR2 YYEKEE (reference sequence). After removal of 4 bases from V and 3 bases from J, the junction contained 10 bases not matched to a gene. The CDR3 length is 15 residues. The DNA for the CDR3 is TGTGCCAGCAGCCTGGCGGTAGGCGGGGGCTACGAGCAGTACTTC. Its translation is CASSLAVGGGYEQYF.

This clonotype was found many times. This sequence joins TRBV28 and TRBJ2-7; TRBD2 matches 7 bases. The CDR3 totals 14 residues. V dropped 4 bases and J dropped 6; count of bases not matched to a gene: 9. Germline lookup yields CDR1 MDHEN and CDR2 SYDVKM. The CDR3 loop is CASSSMAGVSEQYF. CDR3 sequence (DNA): TGTGCCAGCAGTTCCATGGCGGGGGTTAGCGAGCAGTACTTC.

On this clonotype: A much more abundant neighbour one base away suggests this may be a read error. J is TRBJ2-1 and V is TRBV2; weak D call: TRBD2 (5 bases). The J call is doubtful: the DNA matches TRBJ2-5 better. Germline V CDR1 and CDR2: SNHLY, FYNNEI. CDR3 length equals 14 residues. CDR3 nucleotide sequence: TGTACCAGCAGTGCAACTACTAGAAAGGAGACCCAGTACTTC. Amino acids: CTSSATTRKETQYF.

This clonotype has just a few counts. The chain joins TRBV15 to TRBJ2-3, with D unclear. CDR3 length: 16 residues. Trimming took off 2 bases at V and 1 base at J, with 13 bases between the two ends. Germline CDR1 LNHNV, CDR2 YYDKDF (reference sequence). The CDR3 region is CATSRTLVTGTDTQYF. DNA for the CDR3: TGTGCCACCAGCAGAACCCTGGTGACCGGCACAGATACGCAGTATTTT. Variable domain in full (rest from reference TRBV15 and TRBJ2-3): DAMVIQNPRYQVTQFGKPVTLSCSQTLNHNVMYWYQQKSSQAPKLLFHYYDKDFNNEADTPDNFQSRRPNTSFCFLDIRSPGLGDTAMYLCATSRTLVTGTDTQYFGPGTRLTVL.

The V call is TRBV4-1, the J call TRBJ1-6; D not resolved. There are 13 residues in the CDR3. Germline CDR1 MGHRA, CDR2 YSYEKL. Trimming took off 4 bases at V and 8 bases at J, with 9 bases between the two ends. The CDR3 here is CASSPRLDSPLHF. In DNA, the CDR3 is TGCGCCAGCAGCCCCCGGCTGGATTCACCCCTCCACTTT.

This clonotype was seen at least ten times. The chain has TRBV20-1 and TRBJ1-2; TRBD1 agrees at 8 bases. The ends lost 5 bases at V and 4 bases at J; junction bases unmatched: 18. Germline CDR1 reads DFQATT; CDR2 reads SNEGSKA (reference sequence). This CDR3 contains 17 residues. Here the CDR3 DNA reads TGCAGTGCTGGGGGTCGTCGAGAACAGGGGGGGGCCTATGGCTACACCTTC. Its translation is CSAGGRREQGGAYGYTF.

The chain uses TRBV7-2 and TRBJ1-3; D is undetermined. Trimming took off 5 bases at V and 2 bases at J, with 16 bases between the two ends. Germline V gene lookup returns CDR1 SGHTA and CDR2 FQGNSA. The CDR3 length is 16 residues. CDR3 loop: CASSQGPATAGNTIYF. The CDR3 DNA sequence: TGTGCCAGCAGCCAAGGGCCGGCCACCGCTGGAAACACCATATATTTT. The full variable domain, its missing parts supplied by reference TRBV7-2 and TRBJ1-3, is GAGVSQSPSNKVTEKGKDVELRCDPISGHTALYWYRQSLGQGLEFLIYFQGNSAPDKSGLPSDRFSAERTGGSVSTLTIQRTQQEDSAVYLCASSQGPATAGNTIYFGEGSWLTVV.

The chain couples TRBV4-3 to TRBJ2-7; 9 bases line up with TRBD1. J was trimmed by 2 bases and V by 3 bases; bases with no gene match: 8. The CDR3 is 16 amino acids. The V gene's germline CDR1 is LGHNA and CDR2 YSLEER. The CDR3 DNA sequence: TGCGCCAGCAGCCACCAATACGGGACAGGGACCTACGAGCAGTACTTC. Its translation: CASSHQYGTGTYEQYF.

This clonotype has ten or more counts. The J gene is TRBJ2-3, the V gene TRBV11-2; no reliable D call. This CDR3 contains 15 residues. Trimming stripped 4 bases from V and 0 bases from J, with 11 bases between. Germline assignment: CDR1 SGHAT and CDR2 FQNNGV. The CDR3 coding sequence is TGTGCCAGCAGCTACCCCCAGACCAGCACAGATACGCAGTATTTT. Translating it yields CASSYPQTSTDTQYF.

This clonotype showed up many times. The gene calls are TRBV20-1 and TRBJ1-5; no clear D. Trimming removed 6 bases from V and 6 bases from J, with 18 bases in between. From germline, CDR1 is DFQATT and CDR2 SNEGSKA (reference sequence). This CDR3 has 14 residues. CDR3 sequence (DNA): TGCAGTGCCCCGAAGGAGGAGGCAGGTCAGCCCCAGCATTTT. Its protein product is CSAPKEEAGQPQHF.

This clonotype has just a few counts. V and J are TRBV18 and TRBJ1-3; D is unresolved. V lost 5 bases and J lost 1, with 12 bases in between. The CDR3 has 15 residues. Per the germline V gene, CDR1 is KGHSH and CDR2 is LQKENI. The CDR3 DNA sequence: TGTGCCAGCTCATCTACGATCTTTTCTGGAAACACCATATATTTT. Translated, it gives CASSSTIFSGNTIYF.

The table lists this clonotype with many counts. The CDR3 spells CATSDPDSGANVLTF. Here the CDR3 DNA reads TGTGCCACCAGTGATCCAGACTCTGGGGCCAACGTCCTGACTTTC. V and J are TRBV24-1 and TRBJ2-6; no clear D. CDR3 length equals 15 residues. Trimming took 3 bases from V and 0 from J, leaving 5 bases between them. Germline V CDR1 and CDR2: KGHDR, SFDVKD.

This clonotype was counted at least ten times. The V and J genes are TRBV4-1 and TRBJ1-1; no clear D gene. The CDR3 contains 14 residues. V lost 5 bases to trimming and J lost 4 bases, with 14 bases between them. Germline CDR1 and CDR2: MGHRA and YSYEKL. The CDR3 nucleotides are TGCGCCAGCAGCGGTCCACTCCGGGCCACTGAAGCTTTCTTT. Amino acid sequence: CASSGPLRATEAFF.

There are a few counts of this clonotype. This chain joins TRBV20-1 and TRBJ2-1; possibly TRBD1 for D (5 bases). This CDR3 is 13 amino acids long. Germline V CDR1 and CDR2: DFQATT, SNEGSKA (reference sequence). The V gene lost 2 bases and the J gene lost 5 bases, with 10 bases spanning the gap. The CDR3 sequence: CSARLRQNNEQFF. CDR3 bases: TGCAGTGCTAGACTTCGACAGAACAATGAGCAGTTCTTC.

This chain joins TRBV20-1 and TRBJ2-2; D is uncertain. Trimming cost V 2 bases and J 5 bases, with 15 bases left between them. The CDR3 is 15 residues long. Germline lookup yields CDR1 DFQATT and CDR2 SNEGSKA (reference sequence). Here the CDR3 DNA reads TGCAGTGCTAGACAGCTTGAAGTTGGGACCGGGGAGCTGTTTTTT. Translating gives CSARQLEVGTGELFF.

The sample holds a few counts of this clonotype. The CDR3 DNA reads as TGTGCCAGCAGCCACAGGGACAGGGCAACAAACGAGCAGTACTTC. Translated: CASSHRDRATNEQYF. The chain employs TRBV3-1 and TRBJ2-7, with 9 bases fitting TRBD1. V was clipped by 3 bases and J by 5 bases; unmatched bases: 8. Germline loops: CDR1 LGHDT, CDR2 YNNKEL (reference sequence). The CDR3 extends over 15 amino acids.

Comment on this clonotype: A much larger clone is a single base away; this may be a read error. This rearrangement joins TRBV7-8 to TRBJ2-3; 11 nucleotides match TRBD1. The closer fit of TRBJ2-5 to the DNA end suggests the J call may be wrong. This CDR3 has 17 amino acids. Germline loops: CDR1 SGHVS, CDR2 FQNEAQ. CDR3 sequence: CASSRARTGGFGETQYF. CDR3 bases: TGTGCCAGCAGTCGCGCCAGGACAGGGGGCTTCGGGGAGACCCAGTACTTC.

This clonotype was counted ten times or more. Here the CDR3 DNA reads TGTGCCAGCAGCCAAGTTCCGTCAGGGTGGGGCATTCAGTACTTC. Translation: CASSQVPSGWGIQYF. J is TRBJ2-4 and V is TRBV3-1; D might be TRBD1 (5 bases). The V gene's germline CDR1 is LGHDT and CDR2 YNNKEL (reference sequence). The CDR3 runs to 15 residues. With 1 base removed from V and 9 bases from J, the gap between germline ends came to 16 bases.

The sample holds many counts of this clonotype. The chain carries TRBV2 and TRBJ2-3; 9 nucleotides match TRBD2. There are 17 residues in the CDR3. CDR1 and CDR2 (germline): SNHLY, FYNNEI. V lost 2 bases and J lost 4; bases outside the gene matches: 10. CDR3 region: CASSEKSGGRGSDTQYF. Written as DNA, the CDR3 is TGTGCCAGCAGTGAAAAATCGGGCGGGAGGGGGTCAGATACGCAGTATTTT.

This rearrangement joins TRBV12-3 or TRBV12-4 to TRBJ2-7, with TRBD2 matching 10 bases. The CDR3 has 15 residues. The junction had 11 bases not matched to a gene; V was cut back by 4 bases and J by 8 bases. The DNA of the CDR3 is TGTGCCAGCAGTTGGGCTAGCGGGGGTTTTACGCAGCAGTACTTC. This encodes CASSWASGGFTQQYF.

There are many counts of this clonotype. The chain uses TRBV18 and TRBJ1-6; a weak D match, TRBD1 (6 bases). CDR3 length: 15 residues. CDR1 KGHSH and CDR2 LQKENI come from the germline V gene. V lost 3 bases to trimming and J lost 6 bases, with 12 bases between them. CDR3 nucleotides: TGTGCCAGCTCACCTGGAGGGGGAACTAATTCACCCCTCCACTTT. As protein: CASSPGGGTNSPLHF.

The rearrangement joins TRBV5-1 to TRBJ1-3, with D uncertain. V lost 6 bases and J lost 0, with 10 bases in between. The CDR3 is 14 residues long. Germline-derived CDR1 and CDR2 are SGHRS and YFSETQ. In nucleotides, the CDR3 is TGCGCCAGCATGGCCCCGGACTCTGGAAACACCATATATTTT. This translates into CASMAPDSGNTIYF.

This sequence joins TRBV6-2 or TRBV6-3 and TRBJ2-1, with TRBD1 matching over 8 bases. From germline, CDR1 is MNHEY and CDR2 SVGEGT. The CDR3 totals 15 residues. The trim removed 6 bases at V and 7 bases at J, leaving 11 bases unmatched. CDR3 bases: TGTGCCAGCAGCTTCAGGGGGCTCCTCCGGAATGAGCAGTTCTTC. It is translated as CASSFRGLLRNEQFF.

This clonotype was detected a few times. J is TRBJ2-1 and V is TRBV6-2 or TRBV6-3; D is ambiguous. This CDR3 contains 12 residues. With 7 bases removed from V and 7 bases from J, the gap between germline ends came to 11 bases. CDR1 MNHEY and CDR2 SVGEGT come from the germline V gene. The DNA of the CDR3 is TGTGCCAGCACCACTATAAGGAATGAGCAGTTCTTC. As protein: CASTTIRNEQFF.

In its sample, this clonotype was seen many times. V gene TRBV25-1 combines with J gene TRBJ2-7, with D possibly being TRBD1 (6 bases). CDR3 length: 15 residues. Germline loops: CDR1 MGHDK, CDR2 SYGVNS. V was clipped by 2 bases and J by 6 bases, with 17 bases between them. CDR3 in DNA: TGTGCCAGCAGTGAACTCGGGGCAGGGGTAAGCGAGCAGTACTTC. This translates into CASSELGAGVSEQYF.

This clonotype was recorded at least ten times. This chain links TRBV28 with TRBJ1-4; no clear D. Trimming stripped 6 bases from V and 6 bases from J, with 14 bases between. The CDR3 spans 14 residues. Germline V gene sequence: CDR1 MDHEN, CDR2 SYDVKM. The CDR3: CASSRLGFYEKLFF. The CDR3 nucleotides are TGTGCCAGCAGCCGTCTCGGGTTTTATGAAAAACTGTTTTTT.